Below are 25 T cell receptor beta chains sequenced from a single sample in a study of response to subunit inactivated influenza vaccine. TCRdb reprocessed the RT-PCR reads with MiXCR, giving one entry per CDR3 protein. The sample includes about 800,000 distinct CDR3 sequences, around 20% of them seen just once. The sequenced sample was PBMCs from blood, obtained about 5 days after vaccination. These receptors were taken from a man aged 50 to 59 who received an inactivated influenza vaccine.

The sample holds a few counts of this clonotype. The chain combines TRBV3-1 with TRBJ2-2, with 11 positions matching TRBD2. Germline trimming cut 5 bases from V and 3 bases from J; bases unmatched to any gene: 11. From germline, CDR1 is LGHDT and CDR2 YNNKEL (reference sequence). CDR3 length: 18 residues. The CDR3 sequence: CASSAHPSGRPDTGELFF. CDR3 nucleotides: TGTGCCAGCAGCGCCCATCCTAGCGGGAGGCCGGACACCGGGGAGCTGTTTTTT.

The J gene is TRBJ1-2, the V gene TRBV5-4, with D perhaps matching TRBD1 (5 bases). Germline V gene sequence: CDR1 SGHNT, CDR2 YYREEE (reference sequence). V was cut by 1 base and J by 4 bases, with 8 bases left in between. The CDR3 has 13 residues. The CDR3 sequence: CASSLLGTYGYTF. CDR3 DNA: TGTGCCAGCAGCTTGCTAGGGACCTATGGCTACACCTTC.

This clonotype was counted only a few times. The chain employs TRBV24-1 and TRBJ2-1; 8 nucleotides line up with TRBD1. The CDR3 extends over 15 amino acids. Trimming cost V 2 bases and J 7 bases; bases outside gene matches: 6. Germline V lookup: CDR1 KGHDR, CDR2 SFDVKD. The CDR3 DNA sequence: TGTGCCACCAGTGATTCGGACAGGGTGGGGAATGAGCAGTTCTTC. Translated: CATSDSDRVGNEQFF.

This clonotype has just a few counts. The chain is built from TRBV7-9 and TRBJ2-3, with D unclear. The V and J ends lost 5 bases and 2 bases respectively, with 11 bases between them. The CDR3 consists of 14 residues. Germline CDR1 and CDR2: SEHNR and FQNEAQ (reference sequence). DNA for the CDR3: TGTGCCAGCAGCCCTTTCACATCCACAGATACGCAGTATTTT. Protein product: CASSPFTSTDTQYF.

V gene TRBV28 combines with J gene TRBJ2-5; 7 bases agree with TRBD2. The CDR3 has 17 residues. V was clipped by 3 bases and J by 1 base; unmatched bases: 11. Germline V lookup: CDR1 MDHEN, CDR2 SYDVKM. CDR3 loop: CASSFVGGGRVQETQYF. For the CDR3, the DNA is TGTGCCAGCAGTTTCGTTGGGGGAGGGCGAGTCCAAGAGACCCAGTACTTC.

CDR3: CSVEEQGASSYEQYF. CDR3 DNA sequence: TGCAGCGTTGAAGAACAGGGGGCATCATCCTACGAGCAGTACTTC. The V and J genes are TRBV29-1 and TRBJ2-7; TRBD1 agrees at 9 bases. Looked up from germline, CDR1 is SQVTM and CDR2 is ANQGSEA. This CDR3 has 15 residues. With V trimmed by 0 bases and J by 1 base, 4 bases remained unmatched.

The genes are TRBV14 and TRBJ2-1, with 7 bases that match TRBD2. V dropped 2 bases and J dropped 12; count of bases not matched to a gene: 7. The CDR3 extends over 13 amino acids. Germline values: CDR1 SGHDN, CDR2 FVKESK. Here the CDR3 DNA reads TGTGCCAGCAGCCAATGGAGCGGGGACCCGCAGTTCTTC. Translating gives CASSQWSGDPQFF.

The table lists this clonotype with a few counts. The chain joins TRBV25-1 to TRBJ2-3; unclear D gene. This CDR3 comprises 14 residues. V was trimmed by 4 bases and J by 0 bases, leaving 8 bases between them. CDR1 and CDR2 from the germline V gene are MGHDK and SYGVNS. CDR3 DNA sequence: TGTGCCAGCAGTGTCGCGGATAGCACAGATACGCAGTATTTT. It translates to CASSVADSTDTQYF. Based on the CDR3 plus reference TRBV25-1 and TRBJ2-3, the full variable domain is EADIYQTPRYLVIGTGKKITLECSQTMGHDKMYWYQQDPGMELHLIHYSYGVNSTEKGDLSSESTVSRIRTEHFPLTLESARPSHTSQYLCASSVADSTDTQYFGPGTRLTVL.

In this sample, this clonotype turned up a few times. This sequence joins TRBV30 and TRBJ1-5; D might be TRBD1 (6 bases). CDR1 is GTSNPN, CDR2 SVGIG, per germline (reference sequence). This CDR3 has 13 residues. V was shortened by 2 bases and J by 4 bases, with 9 bases between the two germline ends. Here the CDR3 reads CAWSPRGNQPQHF. CDR3 nucleotides: TGTGCCTGGAGTCCCAGGGGAAATCAGCCCCAGCATTTT.

This chain connects TRBV7-7 to TRBJ2-5, with D perhaps matching TRBD2 (5 bases). With 1 base removed from V and 5 bases from J, the gap between germline ends came to 14 bases. CDR3 length: 15 residues. CDR1 and CDR2 from the germline V gene are SSHAT and FNYEAQ (reference sequence). DNA of the CDR3: TGTGCCAGCAGCTTAGGGACTCTGGGTGCGGAGACCCAGTACTTC. It is translated as CASSLGTLGAETQYF. Filled out from reference TRBV7-7 and TRBJ2-5, the complete variable domain reads GAGVSQSPRYKVTKRGQDVTLRCDPISSHATLYWYQQALGQGPEFLTYFNYEAQPDKSGLPSDRFSAERPEGSISTLTIQRTEQRDSAMYRCASSLGTLGAETQYFGPGTRLLVL.

This clonotype was counted between two and nine times. V is TRBV3-1 and J is TRBJ1-6, with a weak D call TRBD1 (6 bases). Germline CDR1 reads LGHDT; CDR2 reads YNNKEL (reference sequence). CDR3 length: 14 residues. V was cut by 3 bases and J by 7 bases, with 10 bases left in between. The CDR3 bases are TGTGCCAGCAGCCACGGACAGAGGAATTCACCCCTCCACTTT. Protein sequence: CASSHGQRNSPLHF.

In DNA form, the CDR3 reads TGCGCCAGCAGCCGGGAAGCAGGGCGAGCTAACTATGGCTACACCTTC. It codes for CASSREAGRANYGYTF. The chain has TRBV5-1 and TRBJ1-2; D is perhaps TRBD1 (5 bases). The V end lost 4 bases, the J end lost 0 bases, and 16 bases lay between the germline ends. The CDR3 runs 16 residues. Germline-derived CDR1 and CDR2 are SGHRS and YFSETQ.

This clonotype was observed at least ten times. V and J are TRBV6-4 and TRBJ2-7, with 11 bases matching TRBD1. CDR1 is MRHNA, CDR2 SNTAGT, per germline. With V trimmed by 7 bases and J by 4 bases, 3 bases remained unmatched. The CDR3 spans 13 residues. CDR3 sequence reads: CASTDRGQYEQYF. The CDR3 DNA follows: TGTGCCAGCACGGACAGGGGGCAGTACGAGCAGTACTTC.

This clonotype appeared a few times. CDR3 nucleotides: TGTGCCAGCAGTGAGTGGAACAGCGGGGCGAATGAGCAGTTCTTC. As protein: CASSEWNSGANEQFF. The chain combines TRBV25-1 with TRBJ2-1, with 7 positions matching TRBD2. Germline CDR1 reads MGHDK; CDR2 reads SYGVNS. J lost 7 bases, V lost 3 bases, and 9 bases had no gene match. CDR3 length equals 15 residues. The complete variable domain, with remaining parts taken from reference TRBV25-1 and TRBJ2-1, reads EADIYQTPRYLVIGTGKKITLECSQTMGHDKMYWYQQDPGMELHLIHYSYGVNSTEKGDLSSESTVSRIRTEHFPLTLESARPSHTSQYLCASSEWNSGANEQFFGPGTRLTVL.

The chain employs TRBV10-3 and TRBJ2-1; 8 bases align to TRBD2. Per germline, CDR1 ENHRY and CDR2 SYGVKD. CDR3 length: 15 amino acids. The ends lost 3 bases at V and 3 bases at J; junction bases unmatched: 4. The CDR3 nucleotides are TGTGCCATCAGTGAAAGTAGCGGGGACTACAATGAGCAGTTCTTC. It encodes CAISESSGDYNEQFF.

On this clonotype: Since a much larger clone is just one base distant, this may be a read error. The V call is TRBV11-2, the J call TRBJ2-3; D call uncertain. Germline CDR1 reads SGHAT; CDR2 reads FQNNGV. The CDR3 consists of 13 residues. V lost 4 bases, J lost 0 bases, and 5 bases lay in between. CDR3: CASSSHSTDTQYF. For the CDR3, the DNA is TGTGCCAGCAGCTCGCATAGCACAGATACGCAGTATTTT.

The J gene is TRBJ1-2, the V gene TRBV25-1; D gene uncertain. Germline V CDR1 and CDR2: MGHDK, SYGVNS. There are 12 residues in the CDR3. V was shortened by 0 bases and J by 4 bases, with 3 bases between the two germline ends. CDR3 coding DNA: TGTGCCAGCAGTGAATACAGCTATGGCTACACCTTC. It yields the protein CASSEYSYGYTF.

The J gene is TRBJ2-1, the V gene TRBV30; D possibly corresponds to TRBD1 (5 bases). Germline assignment: CDR1 GTSNPN and CDR2 SVGIG (reference sequence). V was pared by 3 bases and J by 6 bases, with 15 bases between. The CDR3 extends over 14 amino acids. CDR3 in amino acids: CAWSQPNRRNEQFF. The CDR3 bases are TGTGCCTGGAGCCAACCCAACAGGCGCAATGAGCAGTTCTTC.

The chain joins TRBV5-5 to TRBJ2-7, with 11 bases that match TRBD2. Germline values: CDR1 SGHKS, CDR2 YYEKEE (reference sequence). The length of the CDR3 is 15 residues. V dropped 4 bases and J dropped 2; count of bases not matched to a gene: 5. As DNA, the CDR3 is TGTGCCAGCAGCCTACTAGCGGGGGAGGCCTACGAGCAGTACTTC. Translating it yields CASSLLAGEAYEQYF.

V gene TRBV20-1 combines with J gene TRBJ2-1; maybe TRBD2 (5 bases). This CDR3 region has 13 residues. Trimming took 1 base from V and 9 from J, leaving 13 bases between them. Per the germline V gene, CDR1 is DFQATT and CDR2 is SNEGSKA (reference sequence). As DNA, the CDR3 is TGCAGTGCTAGAGCAGTAAGCAGCGGTGAGCAGTTCTTC. Encoded protein: CSARAVSSGEQFF.

V gene TRBV5-5 combines with J gene TRBJ2-1; tentative D call: TRBD2 (6 bases). This CDR3 comprises 14 residues. Trimming cost V 2 bases and J 9 bases, with 15 bases left between them. Germline V gives CDR1 SGHKS, CDR2 YYEKEE (reference sequence). The CDR3 nucleotides read TGTGCCAGCAGCTTCCGCGGGATAGAACGTGAGCAGTTCTTC. This gives the protein CASSFRGIEREQFF.

This clonotype turned up a few times. This sequence joins TRBV18 and TRBJ2-7; tentatively, D is TRBD2 (5 bases). Trimming removed 6 bases from V and 3 bases from J, with 12 bases in between. This CDR3 has 13 amino acids. The germline CDR1 and CDR2 sequences are KGHSH and LQKENI. The CDR3 protein is CASSAGQDYEQYF. The CDR3 bases are TGTGCCAGCTCGGCGGGCCAGGACTACGAGCAGTACTTC.

The chain is built from TRBV6-2 or TRBV6-3 and TRBJ2-4; TRBD2 agrees at 9 bases. Germline CDR1 MNHEY, CDR2 SVGEGT. The CDR3 is 15 residues long. V was pared by 2 bases and J by 7 bases, with 6 bases of the junction left unmatched. The CDR3 here is CASSYPLAGENIQYF. The CDR3 coding sequence is TGTGCCAGCAGTTACCCGTTAGCGGGAGAGAACATTCAGTACTTC.

This clonotype was seen at least ten times. The chain links TRBV7-9 to TRBJ1-2, with D perhaps TRBD1 (5 bases). Trimming pared 4 bases from V and 4 bases from J, leaving 16 bases between. The CDR3 contains 15 residues. Germline V gene data show CDR1 as SEHNR and CDR2 as FQNEAQ (reference sequence). DNA of the CDR3: TGTGCCAGCAGCTATGACCACAGGAGCCTCTATGGCTACACCTTC. Translating gives CASSYDHRSLYGYTF.

J is TRBJ1-2 and V is TRBV4-3; D gene ambiguous. Germline CDR1 reads LGHNA; CDR2 reads YSLEER. The V end lost 0 bases, the J end lost 0 bases, and 8 bases lay between the germline ends. The CDR3 runs 15 residues. The CDR3 coding sequence is TGCGCCAGCAGCCAAGAGGAGGGTACTAACTATGGCTACACCTTC. Amino acid sequence: CASSQEEGTNYGYTF.